A single T cell receptor (beta chain) is shown here with its context. Its target is unknown. Trimming took 4 bases from V and 2 from J, leaving 15 bases between them. Germline V gene data show CDR1 as LGHNA and CDR2 as YSLEER. The CDR3 length is 15 residues. The data derive from a study of cytomegalovirus exposure and HLA in healthy donors. Study in general: Early released data had about 85 million unique TCRs, all coming from HLA-typed donors.

Study observations and caveats: When analyzed later, a missense DCLRE1C variant was found to be linked to TCR beta V- and J-gene trimming. HLA allele associations emerged for some 16,000 TCR beta sequences in a later analysis, at 0.05 false discovery rate.

Vbeta (60) and Jbeta (13) primers were used in the PCR. Profiling relied on immunoSEQ multiplex PCR, and the TCRdb table lists in-frame clones only, not all of them. The table includes some 120,000 clones, about a sixth detected once. This chain links TRBV4-3 with TRBJ2-7; the D gene is possibly TRBD1 (5 bases). What was sequenced was PBMCs. The source of this sequence is a female donor in good health and CMV-seropositive. The CDR3 DNA is TGCGCCAGCAGCCCCAGGCAGGGTGGGACCTACGAGCAGTACTTC. It translates to CASSPRQGGTYEQYF.